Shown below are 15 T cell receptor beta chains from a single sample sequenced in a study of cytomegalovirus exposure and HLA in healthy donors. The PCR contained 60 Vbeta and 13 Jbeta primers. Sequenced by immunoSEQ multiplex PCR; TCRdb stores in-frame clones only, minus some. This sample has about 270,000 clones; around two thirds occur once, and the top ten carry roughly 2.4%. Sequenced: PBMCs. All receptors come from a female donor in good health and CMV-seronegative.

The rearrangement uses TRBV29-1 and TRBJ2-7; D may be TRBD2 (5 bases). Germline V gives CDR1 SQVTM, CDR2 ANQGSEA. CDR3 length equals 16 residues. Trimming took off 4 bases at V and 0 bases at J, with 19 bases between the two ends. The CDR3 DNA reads TGCAGCGTTGTTTCGGTCGACTGGGAGAGCTCCTACGAGCAGTACTTC. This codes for CSVVSVDWESSYEQYF.

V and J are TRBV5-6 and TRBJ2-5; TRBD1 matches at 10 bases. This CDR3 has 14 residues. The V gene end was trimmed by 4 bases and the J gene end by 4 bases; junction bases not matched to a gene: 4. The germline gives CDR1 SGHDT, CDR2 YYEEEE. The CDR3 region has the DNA TGTGCCAGCAGCCCGCGGACAGGGGGAGAGACCCAGTACTTC. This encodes CASSPRTGGETQYF.

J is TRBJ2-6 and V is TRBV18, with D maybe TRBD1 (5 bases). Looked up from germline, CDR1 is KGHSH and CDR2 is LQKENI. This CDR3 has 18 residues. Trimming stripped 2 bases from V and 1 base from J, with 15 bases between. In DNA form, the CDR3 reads TGTGCCAGCTCACCAGGGAAAGGGGCCGGGTCTGGGGCCAACGTCCTGACTTTC. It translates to CASSPGKGAGSGANVLTF.

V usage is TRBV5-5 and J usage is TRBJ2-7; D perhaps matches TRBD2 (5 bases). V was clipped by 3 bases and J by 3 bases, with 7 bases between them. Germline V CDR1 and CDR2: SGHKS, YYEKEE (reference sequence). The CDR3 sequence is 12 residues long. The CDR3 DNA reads TGTGCCAGCAGCTGGGCGGGCTACGAGCAGTACTTC. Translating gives CASSWAGYEQYF.

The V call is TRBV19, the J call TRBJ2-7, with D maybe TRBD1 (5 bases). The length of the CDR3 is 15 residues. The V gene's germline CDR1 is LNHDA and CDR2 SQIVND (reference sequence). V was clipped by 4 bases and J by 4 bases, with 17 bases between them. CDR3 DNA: TGTGCCAGTAGTAACCCTCCGGGTGGGGCTTACGAGCAGTACTTC. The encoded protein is CASSNPPGGAYEQYF. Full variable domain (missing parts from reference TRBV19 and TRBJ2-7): DGGITQSPKYLFRKEGQNVTLSCEQNLNHDAMYWYRQDPGQGLRLIYYSQIVNDFQKGDIAEGYSVSREKKESFPLTVTSAQKNPTAFYLCASSNPPGGAYEQYFGPGTRLTVT.

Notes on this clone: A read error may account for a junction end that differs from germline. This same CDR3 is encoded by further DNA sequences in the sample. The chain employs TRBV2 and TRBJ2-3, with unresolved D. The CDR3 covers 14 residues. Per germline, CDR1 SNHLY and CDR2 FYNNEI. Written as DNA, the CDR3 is TGTGCCAGCAGGGAAGGGCAAAGCACAGATACGCAGTATTTT. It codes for CASREGQSTDTQYF.

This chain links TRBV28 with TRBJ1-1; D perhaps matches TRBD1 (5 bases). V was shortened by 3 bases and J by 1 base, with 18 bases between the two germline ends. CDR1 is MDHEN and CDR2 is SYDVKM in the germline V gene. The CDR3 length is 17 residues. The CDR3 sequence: CASSFPLRADKNTEAFF. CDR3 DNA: TGTGCCAGCAGTTTCCCCCTCCGGGCGGACAAGAACACTGAAGCTTTCTTT.

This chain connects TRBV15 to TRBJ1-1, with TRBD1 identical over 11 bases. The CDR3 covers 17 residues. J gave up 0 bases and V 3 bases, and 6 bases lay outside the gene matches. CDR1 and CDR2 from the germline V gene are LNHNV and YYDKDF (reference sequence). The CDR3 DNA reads TGTGCCACCAGCAGCGGACAGGGGGCAAGGATGAACACTGAAGCTTTCTTT. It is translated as CATSSGQGARMNTEAFF.

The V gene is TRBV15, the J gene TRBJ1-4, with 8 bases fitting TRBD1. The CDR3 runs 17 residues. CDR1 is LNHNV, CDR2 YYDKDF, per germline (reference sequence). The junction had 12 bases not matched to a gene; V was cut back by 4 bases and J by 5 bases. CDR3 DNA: TGTGCCACCAGCACGTTCCAGGGGGCGGGAACGAATGAAAAACTGTTTTTT. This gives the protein CATSTFQGAGTNEKLFF. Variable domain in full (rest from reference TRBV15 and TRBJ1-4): DAMVIQNPRYQVTQFGKPVTLSCSQTLNHNVMYWYQQKSSQAPKLLFHYYDKDFNNEADTPDNFQSRRPNTSFCFLDIRSPGLGDTAMYLCATSTFQGAGTNEKLFFGSGTQLSVL.

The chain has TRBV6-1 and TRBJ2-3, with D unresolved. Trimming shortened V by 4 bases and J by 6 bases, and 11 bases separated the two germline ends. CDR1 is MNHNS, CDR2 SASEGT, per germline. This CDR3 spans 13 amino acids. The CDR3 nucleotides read TGTGCCAGCAGTGGAACTTGGCGGGATACGCAGTATTTT. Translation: CASSGTWRDTQYF.

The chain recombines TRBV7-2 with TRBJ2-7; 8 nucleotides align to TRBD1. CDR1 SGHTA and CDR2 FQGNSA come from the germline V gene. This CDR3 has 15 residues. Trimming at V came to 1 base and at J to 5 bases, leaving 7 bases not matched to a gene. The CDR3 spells CASSLVAGGRNEQYF. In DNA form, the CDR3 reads TGTGCCAGCAGCTTAGTGGCAGGGGGCAGGAACGAGCAGTACTTC.

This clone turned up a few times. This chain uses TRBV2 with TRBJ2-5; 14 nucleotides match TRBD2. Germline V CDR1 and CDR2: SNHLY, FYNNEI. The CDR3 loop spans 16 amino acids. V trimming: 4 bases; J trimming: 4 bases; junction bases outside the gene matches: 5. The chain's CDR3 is CASSVGTSGRGETQYF. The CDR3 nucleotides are TGTGCCAGCAGTGTCGGGACTAGCGGGAGAGGAGAGACCCAGTACTTC.

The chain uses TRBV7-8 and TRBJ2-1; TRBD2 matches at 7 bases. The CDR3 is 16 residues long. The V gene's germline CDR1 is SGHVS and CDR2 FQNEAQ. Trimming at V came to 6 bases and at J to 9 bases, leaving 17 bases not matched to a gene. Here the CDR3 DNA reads TGTGCCAGCAGGACCCCATGGCGGGAGTCCTTTAGTGAGCAGTTCTTC. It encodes CASRTPWRESFSEQFF. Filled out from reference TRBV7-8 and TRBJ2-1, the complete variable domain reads GAGVSQSPRYKVAKRGQDVALRCDPISGHVSLFWYQQALGQGPEFLTYFQNEAQLDKSGLPSDRFFAERPEGSVSTLKIQRTQQEDSAVYLCASRTPWRESFSEQFFGPGTRLTVL.

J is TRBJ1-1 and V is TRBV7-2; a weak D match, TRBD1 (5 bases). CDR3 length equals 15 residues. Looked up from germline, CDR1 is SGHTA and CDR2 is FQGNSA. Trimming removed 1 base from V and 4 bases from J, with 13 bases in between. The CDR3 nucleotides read TGTGCCAGCAGCTTAGAAGCCAGGGCAGGCACTGAAGCTTTCTTT. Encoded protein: CASSLEARAGTEAFF.

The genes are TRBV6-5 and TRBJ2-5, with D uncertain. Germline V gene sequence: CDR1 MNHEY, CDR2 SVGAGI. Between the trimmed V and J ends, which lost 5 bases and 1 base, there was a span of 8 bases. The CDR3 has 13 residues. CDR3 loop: CASSMTLQETQYF. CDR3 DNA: TGTGCCAGCAGTATGACACTCCAAGAGACCCAGTACTTC.